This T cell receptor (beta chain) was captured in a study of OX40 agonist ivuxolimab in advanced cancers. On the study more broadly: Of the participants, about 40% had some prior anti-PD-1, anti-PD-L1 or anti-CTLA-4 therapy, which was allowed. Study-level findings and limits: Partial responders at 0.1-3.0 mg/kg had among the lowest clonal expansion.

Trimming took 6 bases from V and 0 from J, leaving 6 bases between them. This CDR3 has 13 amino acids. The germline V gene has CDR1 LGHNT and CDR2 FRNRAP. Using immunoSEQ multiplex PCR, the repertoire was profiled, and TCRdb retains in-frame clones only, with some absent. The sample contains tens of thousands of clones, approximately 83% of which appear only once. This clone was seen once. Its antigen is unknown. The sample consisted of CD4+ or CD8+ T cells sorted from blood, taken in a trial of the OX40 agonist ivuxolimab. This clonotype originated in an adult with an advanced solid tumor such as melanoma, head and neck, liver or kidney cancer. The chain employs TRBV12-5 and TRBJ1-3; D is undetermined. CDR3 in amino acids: CASGPSSGNTIYF. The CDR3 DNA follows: TGTGCTAGTGGCCCGTCCTCTGGAAACACCATATATTTT.